Sequencing of this T cell receptor (beta chain) was carried out in a study of shared clonotypes between healthy human individuals. Findings and caveats of the study: A handful of donors showed sharing of around 5% of naive CD4 clonotypes. The low donor count limited represented genetic and exposure-history diversity.

Produced via immunoSEQ multiplex PCR; TCRdb's table is partial and in-frame only. The data contain roughly 76,000 clones, 60% to 65% of them singletons. To note about this clone: Antigen specificity is unknown.

This CDR3 contains 18 residues. V was cut by 2 bases and J by 3 bases, with 19 bases left in between. In germline, CDR1 is MGHRA, CDR2 YSYEKL. The source is a man younger than 40 in good health. The V and J genes are TRBV4-1 and TRBJ1-4; a weak D match, TRBD1 (6 bases). The sample comprised memory CD8+ T cells sorted from blood. This sample's subset: CD45RO+ cells pooled with CCR7-negative TemRA cells. CDR3 region: CASSQFPPEQGPNEKLFF. CDR3 DNA sequence: TGCGCCAGCAGCCAATTCCCCCCCGAACAGGGACCTAATGAAAAACTGTTTTTT.